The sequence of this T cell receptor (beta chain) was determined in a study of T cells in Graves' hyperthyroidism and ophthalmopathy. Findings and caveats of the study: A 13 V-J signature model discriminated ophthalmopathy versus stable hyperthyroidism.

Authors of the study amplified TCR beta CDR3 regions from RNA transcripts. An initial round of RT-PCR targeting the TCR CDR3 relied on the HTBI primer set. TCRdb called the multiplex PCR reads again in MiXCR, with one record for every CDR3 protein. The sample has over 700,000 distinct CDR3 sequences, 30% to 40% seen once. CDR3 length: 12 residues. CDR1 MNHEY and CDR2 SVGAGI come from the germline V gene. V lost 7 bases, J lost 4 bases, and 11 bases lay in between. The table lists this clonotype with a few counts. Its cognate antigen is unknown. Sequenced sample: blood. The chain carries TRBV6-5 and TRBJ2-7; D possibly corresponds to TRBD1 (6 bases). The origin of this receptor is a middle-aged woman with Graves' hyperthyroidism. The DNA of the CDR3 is TGTGCCAGCAAGAGACAGGCATACGAGCAGTACTTC. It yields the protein CASKRQAYEQYF.